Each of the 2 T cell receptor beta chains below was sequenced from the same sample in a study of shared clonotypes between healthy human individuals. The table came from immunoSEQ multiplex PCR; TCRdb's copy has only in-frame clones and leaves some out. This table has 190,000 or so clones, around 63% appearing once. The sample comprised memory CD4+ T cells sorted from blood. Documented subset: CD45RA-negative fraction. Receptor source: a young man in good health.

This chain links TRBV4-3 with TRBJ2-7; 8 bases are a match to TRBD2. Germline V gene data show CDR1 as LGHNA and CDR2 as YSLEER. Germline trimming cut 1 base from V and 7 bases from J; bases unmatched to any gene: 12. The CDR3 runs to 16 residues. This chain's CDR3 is CASSQAPGLGLGEQYF. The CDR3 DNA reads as TGCGCCAGCAGCCAAGCGCCGGGACTAGGGTTAGGTGAGCAGTACTTC.

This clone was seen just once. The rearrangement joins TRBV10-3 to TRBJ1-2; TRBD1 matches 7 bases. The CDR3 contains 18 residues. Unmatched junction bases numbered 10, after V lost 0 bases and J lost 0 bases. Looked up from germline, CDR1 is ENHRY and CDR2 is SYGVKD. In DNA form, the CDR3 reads TGTGCCATCAGTGAGTCGGAGACAGGGAGAGCCTCTAACTATGGCTACACCTTC. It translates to CAISESETGRASNYGYTF.